This T cell receptor (beta chain) emerged from a study of control samples from healthy donors and cancer patients. Generated by immunoSEQ multiplex PCR, the TCRdb table keeps only in-frame clones and is missing some. The sample records tens of thousands of clones, roughly nine tenths being singletons. V dropped 2 bases and J dropped 3 bases, with 17 bases sitting between them. Germline V CDR1 and CDR2: MNHEY, SVGAGI. The CDR3 length is 16 residues. V is TRBV6-5 and J is TRBJ2-7; D could derive from TRBD1 or TRBD2 (6 bases each). The sample was PBMCs. The sequence came from a man in his 60s with colorectal cancer. The CDR3 reads CASSYLTRGASYEQYF. Here the CDR3 DNA reads TGTGCCAGCAGTTACCTGACGAGGGGGGCCAGCTACGAGCAGTACTTC.